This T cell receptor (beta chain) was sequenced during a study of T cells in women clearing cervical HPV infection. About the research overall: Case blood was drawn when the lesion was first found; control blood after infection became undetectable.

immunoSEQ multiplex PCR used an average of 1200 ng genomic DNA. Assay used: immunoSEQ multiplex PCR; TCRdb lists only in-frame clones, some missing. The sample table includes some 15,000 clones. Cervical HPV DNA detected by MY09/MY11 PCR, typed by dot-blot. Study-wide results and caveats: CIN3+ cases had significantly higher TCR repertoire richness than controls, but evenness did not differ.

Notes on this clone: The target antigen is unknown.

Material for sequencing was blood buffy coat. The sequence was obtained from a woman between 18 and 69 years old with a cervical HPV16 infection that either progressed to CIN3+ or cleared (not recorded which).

The sequenced part of the CDR3 DNA is TGTGCCAGCAGTTTAGGATTAGGGGAAGGC. The encoded protein is CASSLGLGEG. The CDR3 in its entirety is CASSLGLGEGYTF. The chain has TRBV28 and TRBJ1-2; D is possibly TRBD1 (5 bases). The CDR3 end lies 3 residues beyond the end of the read and is filled in from the germline J gene. Germline CDR1 and CDR2: MDHEN and SYDVKM. The CDR3 sequence is 13 residues long.